This T cell receptor (beta chain) is drawn from a study of neurological immune-mediated disorders. This clonotype is deemed medium-sized. J gave up 6 bases and V 3 bases, and 3 bases lay outside the gene matches. The germline V gene encodes CDR1 DFQATT and CDR2 SNEGSKA (reference sequence). The CDR3 is made up of 13 amino acids. By 5'RACE with 10-nucleotide random UMIs, the cDNA was made. TCRdb itself ran the 5' RACE reads through MiXCR, one entry per CDR3 protein. The sample lists 28,000 or so distinct CDR3 sequences; 9.5% to 15% were seen once. This sequence was found in a man in his 60s in good health. What was sequenced was PBMCs. The chain couples TRBV20-1 to TRBJ2-1; 9 nucleotides match TRBD2. CDR3 bases: TGCAGTGCTAGCCCTAGCGGGGTCAATGAGCAGTTCTTC. Residues: CSASPSGVNEQFF.